Here is one TCR beta chain with its context. Its antigen is unidentified. The sample belongs to a study of shared clonotypes between healthy human individuals. Across the study: With ages of 18 to 49, the donors were two women and a few men. Study-wide findings and caveats: The generation probabilities recorded for non-shared clonotypes fell below those of clonotypes shared by all four donors. The study generally estimated greater richness for naive than memory subsets.

An assay was performed, and its level was deep. Sequenced by immunoSEQ multiplex PCR; TCRdb stores in-frame clones only, minus some. The sample lists more than 850,000 clones, more than 75% occurring once. Germline values: CDR1 LGHNA, CDR2 YSLEER. The V end lost 4 bases, the J end lost 3 bases, and 20 bases lay between the germline ends. The CDR3 contains 17 residues. The chain combines TRBV4-3 with TRBJ2-3; tentative D call: TRBD1 (6 bases). The sequenced sample consisted of memory CD4+ T cells from PBMCs. Regarding subset: CD45RA-negative fraction. The TCR comes from a man between 18 and 35 years old in good health. Some clones in this sample may be carry-over from other donors' samples. Here the CDR3 DNA reads TGCGCCAGCAGCCCACAATCCGGCAGGGGAAGGACAGATACGCAGTATTTT. Protein: CASSPQSGRGRTDTQYF.